Listed below are T cell receptor beta chains from one sample, sequenced in a study of T cell repertoires in cytomegalovirus infection. TCRdb reprocessed the reads with MiXCR, giving one entry per CDR3 protein. The repertoire holds some 590,000 distinct CDR3 sequences, with approximately 40% as singletons. Antigen specificity for these receptors is unknown. The sequenced sample was cultured PBMCs, obtained from culture after CMV antigen stimulation. The receptors shown here come from a human donor in good health (CMV status not recorded). Some clones in this sample may be carry-over from other donors' samples. Both conserved end residues are part of each CDR3. D genes are given only for firm matches. Some rows mark clone size as missing; the rest say once, few, many or name a class of expanded clone.

clone_size d_call j_call v_call cdr3_aa cdr3_nt
NA TRBD2 TRBJ2-4 TRBV7-8 CASSDVWAGVVKNIQYF TGTGCCAGCAGCGACGTCTGGGCGGGAGTGGTCAAAAACATTCAGTACTTC
NA NA TRBJ2-7 TRBV7-9 CASSSRRDGGYEQYF TGTGCCAGCAGCTCAAGGAGGGACGGAGGATACGAGCAGTACTTC
NA NA TRBJ2-2 TRBV2 CASSAQNTGELFF TGTGCCAGCAGTGCTCAGAACACCGGGGAGCTGTTTTTT
NA NA TRBJ1-3 TRBV4-1 CASSQRGALGNTIYF TGCGCCAGCAGCCAGCGTGGGGCCCTGGGGAACACCATATATTTT
few TRBD2 TRBJ2-1 TRBV20-1 CSASGGLAGGPGNEQFF TGCAGTGCTAGTGGCGGACTAGCGGGAGGGCCGGGCAATGAGCAGTTCTTC
few NA TRBJ1-5 TRBV6-2/TRBV6-3 CASDDWGGNQPQHF TGTGCCAGCGACGACTGGGGGGGCAATCAGCCCCAGCATTTT
many NA TRBJ1-4 TRBV7-6 CASSSRLANEKLFF TGTGCCAGCAGCTCGAGGTTGGCTAATGAAAAACTGTTTTTT
NA NA TRBJ2-3 TRBV7-9 CASSPSDWGTSTDTQYF TGTGCCAGCAGCCCTAGTGATTGGGGGACTAGCACAGATACGCAGTATTTT
once NA TRBJ1-4 TRBV18 CASSPRVSNNEKLFF TGTGCCAGCTCACCCCGAGTGTCGAATAATGAAAAACTGTTTTTT
NA NA TRBJ2-3 TRBV14 CASSQVQYTDTQYF TGTGCCAGCAGCCAAGTTCAGTACACAGATACGCAGTATTTT
few NA TRBJ2-1 TRBV19 CASSLFWDRAPYNEQFF TGTGCCAGTAGCCTCTTTTGGGATAGGGCGCCCTACAATGAGCAGTTCTTC
few NA TRBJ2-7 TRBV7-2 CASSFERRTNYEQYF TGTGCCAGCAGCTTTGAGCGCAGGACTAACTACGAGCAGTACTTC
few NA TRBJ2-5 TRBV4-3 CASSRAGTLQETQYF TGCGCCAGCAGCCGCGCCGGGACCCTACAAGAGACCCAGTACTTC
NA NA TRBJ2-7 TRBV12-3/TRBV12-4 CASSFGWSAEQYF TGTGCCAGCAGTTTCGGTTGGTCGGCGGAGCAGTACTTC
many NA TRBJ2-3 TRBV7-2 CASSRKRGEASTDTQYF TGTGCCAGCAGCCGGAAACGGGGTGAAGCTAGCACAGATACGCAGTATTTT
NA NA TRBJ2-2 TRBV11-2 CASSPFKVLPGELFF TGTGCCAGCAGCCCCTTTAAAGTACTACCCGGGGAGCTGTTTTTT
NA NA TRBJ1-4 TRBV10-2 CAARGPRDEKLFF TGCGCCGCCAGGGGCCCTAGGGATGAAAAACTGTTTTTT
few TRBD1 TRBJ1-5 TRBV10-3 CAISDGQGNQPQHF TGTGCCATCAGTGACGGACAGGGGAATCAGCCCCAGCATTTT
NA NA TRBJ2-1 TRBV19 CASRKGEGEQFF TGTGCCAGTCGTAAGGGGGAGGGTGAGCAGTTCTTC
NA TRBD2 TRBJ2-5 TRBV7-2 CASSLVRTSGETQYF TGTGCCAGCAGCTTAGTTAGGACTAGCGGAGAGACCCAGTACTTC
NA NA TRBJ2-5 TRBV6-1 CASSEDAGETQYF TGTGCCAGCAGTGAAGATGCCGGAGAGACCCAGTACTTC
few TRBD2 TRBJ2-5 TRBV4-1 CASSRSGLAPETQYF TGCGCCAGCAGCCGGAGTGGACTAGCTCCCGAGACCCAGTACTTC
few NA TRBJ1-2 TRBV19 CASRLGGNYGYTF TGTGCCAGCAGACTTGGCGGTAACTATGGCTACACCTTC
NA TRBD2 TRBJ2-5 TRBV20-1 CSAREGLAGGQETQYF TGCAGTGCTAGGGAGGGGCTAGCGGGGGGTCAAGAGACCCAGTACTTC
few NA TRBJ2-1 TRBV20-1 CSARDRNSKAEQFF TGCAGTGCTAGAGATCGGAACAGCAAGGCTGAGCAGTTCTTC
few NA TRBJ2-1 TRBV7-2 CASRRSGIYNEQFF TGTGCCAGCAGGAGGTCAGGGATATACAATGAGCAGTTCTTC
NA NA TRBJ1-2 TRBV4-1 CASSQTLRGLNYGYTF TGCGCCAGCAGCCAGACACTCCGGGGGCTGAACTATGGCTACACCTTC
few TRBD2 TRBJ2-5 TRBV5-5 CASSRGLARETQYF TGTGCCAGCAGCCGGGGACTAGCGAGAGAGACCCAGTACTTC
few NA TRBJ1-5 TRBV6-2/TRBV6-3 CASSYFLGQPQHF TGTGCCAGCAGTTACTTCTTAGGGCAGCCCCAGCATTTT
few NA TRBJ2-2 TRBV7-8 CASSPLYTIANTGELFF TGTGCCAGCAGCCCGCTATACACCATCGCGAACACCGGGGAGCTGTTTTTT
few TRBD1 TRBJ1-1 TRBV10-3 CAISIRGRPTEAFF TGTGCCATCAGTATCAGGGGGCGCCCCACTGAAGCTTTCTTT
many TRBD2 TRBJ2-2 TRBV7-2 CASTPGAGGPGTGELFF TGTGCCAGCACTCCGGGAGCGGGAGGGCCCGGGACCGGGGAGCTGTTTTTT
NA TRBD2 TRBJ2-1 TRBV7-2 CASSFERGAEQFF TGTGCCAGCAGCTTCGAGCGGGGGGCTGAGCAGTTCTTC
few NA TRBJ2-1 TRBV7-2 CASSLLDRNYNEQFF TGTGCCAGCAGCTTACTGGACAGAAACTACAATGAGCAGTTCTTC
NA TRBD2 TRBJ2-5 TRBV7-9 CASSLSSSGRSRETQYF TGTGCCAGCAGCTTATCCTCCAGCGGGAGATCACGGGAGACCCAGTACTTC
NA TRBD1 TRBJ1-1 TRBV20-1 CSATNPGQLTEAFF TGCAGTGCTACAAACCCGGGACAGCTCACTGAAGCTTTCTTT
NA TRBD2 TRBJ2-5 TRBV20-1 CSAARGGGQETQYF TGCAGTGCTGCTAGAGGCGGGGGGCAAGAGACCCAGTACTTC
NA NA TRBJ2-1 TRBV2 CASSNSRGGNEQFF TGTGCCAGCAGTAATTCGCGGGGCGGGAATGAGCAGTTCTTC
NA NA TRBJ1-4 TRBV7-2 CASSLGGGAEGEKLFF TGTGCCAGCAGCTTGGGCGGCGGGGCCGAGGGGGAAAAACTGTTTTTT
NA NA TRBJ1-2 TRBV18 CASSPPSSFGYGYTF TGTGCCAGCTCACCACCGAGCAGTTTCGGCTATGGCTACACCTTC
few NA TRBJ1-4 TRBV19 CASSGSGGPTLPDEKLFF TGTGCCAGTAGCGGGTCGGGAGGACCCACCCTCCCAGACGAAAAACTGTTTTTT
NA NA TRBJ1-2 TRBV7-8 CASSSTRAPVRAGYTF TGTGCCAGCAGCTCTACGAGGGCCCCTGTCAGAGCAGGCTACACCTTC
NA NA TRBJ2-7 TRBV28 CASSWDVCYEQYF TGTGCCAGCAGTTGGGACGTCTGCTACGAGCAGTACTTC
NA NA TRBJ2-7 TRBV10-3 CAISESARRSSYEQYF TGTGCCATCAGTGAGTCCGCGAGGCGGAGCTCCTACGAGCAGTACTTC
NA NA TRBJ2-5 TRBV28 CASTRQPEWLGVETQYF TGTGCCAGCACCCGACAGCCCGAGTGGCTGGGTGTGGAGACCCAGTACTTC
few TRBD2 TRBJ2-1 TRBV7-2 CASTLGRAGGYNEQFF TGTGCCAGCACCCTAGGACGGGCGGGAGGGTACAATGAGCAGTTCTTC
few TRBD2 TRBJ2-1 TRBV6-2/TRBV6-3 CASSYRTSGRAGKFF TGTGCCAGCAGTTACAGGACTAGCGGGAGGGCCGGGAAGTTCTTC
NA NA TRBJ2-7 TRBV27 CASSLSAAARAHEQYF TGTGCCAGCAGTTTATCGGCCGCCGCCAGGGCCCACGAGCAGTACTTC